The 11 T cell receptor beta chains below come from one sample, sequenced in a study of cytomegalovirus exposure and HLA in healthy donors. 13 Jbeta primers and 60 Vbeta primers were used for the PCR. The table came from immunoSEQ multiplex PCR; TCRdb's copy has only in-frame clones and leaves some out. Of around 100,000 clones listed, less than 75% are singletons. Specimen: PBMCs. Source of these receptors: a man aged 40-50 years in good health and CMV-seropositive.

The genes are TRBV10-3 and TRBJ2-7; the match to TRBD2 covers 10 bases. CDR3 length: 16 amino acids. Germline CDR1 is ENHRY and CDR2 is SYGVKD. Germline trimming cut 2 bases from V and 0 bases from J; bases unmatched to any gene: 4. The CDR3 loop reads CAISEVPSGGSYEQYV. CDR3 nucleotides: TGTGCCATCAGTGAGGTCCCTAGCGGGGGCTCCTACGAGCAGTACGTC.

The CDR3 here is CASRAISGTGLDYGYTF. In nucleotides, the CDR3 is TGTGCCAGCAGGGCGATTTCCGGGACAGGGCTCGACTATGGCTACACCTTC. The gene calls are TRBV5-4 and TRBJ1-2; TRBD1 matches at 9 bases. This CDR3 contains 17 residues. Germline V lookup: CDR1 SGHNT, CDR2 YYREEE (reference sequence). Losses at the gene ends were 5 bases for V and 3 bases for J; bases not matched to a gene: 14.

The chain employs TRBV5-1 and TRBJ2-5; tentative D call: TRBD2 (6 bases). The J call is uncertain, as TRBJ2-7 better fits the DNA end. The length of the CDR3 is 16 residues. Germline V lookup: CDR1 SGHRS, CDR2 YFSETQ. CDR3 loop: CASSLAAGMSSYEQYF. Written as DNA, the CDR3 is TGCGCCAGCAGCTTGGCGGCGGGAATGAGCTCCTACGAGCAGTACTTC.

The chain is built from TRBV27 and TRBJ1-2; the match to TRBD1 covers 7 bases. With 8 bases clipped from V and 4 bases from J, the junction kept 13 bases outside the gene matches. The CDR3 totals 15 residues. CDR1 is MNHEY and CDR2 is SMNVEV in the germline V gene (reference sequence). The CDR3 is CASAQSGGVGYGYTF. The CDR3 DNA follows: TGTGCCAGCGCCCAATCAGGGGGAGTGGGCTATGGCTACACCTTC.

Only one count was recorded for this clone. This rearrangement joins TRBV11-2 to TRBJ1-3; D is unresolved. Germline V gene data show CDR1 as SGHAT and CDR2 as FQNNGV. V lost 1 base to trimming and J lost 4 bases, with 11 bases between them. The CDR3 length is 15 residues. The DNA for the CDR3 is TGTGCCAGCAGCTTAGTTCCGGGGTCAGGAAACACCATATATTTT. This gives the protein CASSLVPGSGNTIYF. Full variable domain (missing parts from reference TRBV11-2 and TRBJ1-3): EAGVAQSPRYKIIEKRQSVAFWCNPISGHATLYWYQQILGQGPKLLIQFQNNGVVDDSQLPKDRFSAERLKGVDSTLKIQPAKLEDSAVYLCASSLVPGSGNTIYFGEGSWLTVV.

This chain links TRBV2 with TRBJ2-3, with 9 positions matching TRBD2. CDR1 and CDR2 (germline): SNHLY, FYNNEI. The J segment lost 3 bases and the V segment lost 4 bases, leaving 8 bases of the junction unmatched. The CDR3 is 16 residues long. The CDR3 bases are TGTGCCAGCAGTGGGGGTAGCGGGAGTAGTACAGATACGCAGTATTTT. Translation gives CASSGGSGSSTDTQYF.

The chain couples TRBV27 to TRBJ1-4; unclear D gene. The CDR3 contains 14 residues. V was cut by 4 bases and J by 2 bases, with 8 bases left in between. Germline V gene sequence: CDR1 MNHEY, CDR2 SMNVEV (reference sequence). CDR3 nucleotides: TGTGCCAGCAGTTCAACCGGGACTAATGAAAAACTGTTTTTT. Protein: CASSSTGTNEKLFF. Full variable domain (missing parts from reference TRBV27 and TRBJ1-4): EAQVTQNPRYLITVTGKKLTVTCSQNMNHEYMSWYRQDPGLGLRQIYYSMNVEVTDKGDVPEGYKVSRKEKRNFPLILESPSPNQTSLYFCASSSTGTNEKLFFGSGTQLSVL.

The chain links TRBV21-1 to TRBJ2-7; TRBD2 is the table's D call and was not checked against the DNA. TRBV21-1 is a recognized pseudogene. CDR3 length equals 13 residues. DNA for the CDR3: TGTGCCAGAACGACTAGCGGTCCGGACGAGCAGTACGTC. Residues: CARTTSGPDEQYV.

The chain uses TRBV15 and TRBJ1-5, with TRBD1 matching over 9 bases. Germline V gene data show CDR1 as LNHNV and CDR2 as YYDKDF (reference sequence). Unmatched junction bases numbered 7, after V lost 0 bases and J lost 4 bases. The CDR3 has 17 residues. In DNA form, the CDR3 reads TGTGCCACCAGCAGAGACAATTATGGACAGGGGAATCAGCCCCAGCATTTT. Translated, it gives CATSRDNYGQGNQPQHF.

The chain couples TRBV27 to TRBJ2-2; D might be TRBD2 (5 bases). V lost 0 bases, J lost 3 bases, and 14 bases lay in between. Germline-derived CDR1 and CDR2 are MNHEY and SMNVEV (reference sequence). The CDR3 contains 17 residues. The CDR3 bases are TGTGCCAGCAGTTTATCTAGGCAGACTATGGACACCGGGGAGCTGTTTTTT. Amino acids: CASSLSRQTMDTGELFF.

This rearrangement joins TRBV18 to TRBJ2-7; 10 positions agree with TRBD1. The CDR3 runs 15 residues. V lost 3 bases, J lost 4 bases, and 6 bases stayed unmatched. Germline CDR1 is KGHSH and CDR2 is LQKENI. Written as DNA, the CDR3 is TGTGCCAGCTCACCCGCCGGGACAGGGGTTTACGAGCAGTACGTC. This encodes CASSPAGTGVYEQYV.